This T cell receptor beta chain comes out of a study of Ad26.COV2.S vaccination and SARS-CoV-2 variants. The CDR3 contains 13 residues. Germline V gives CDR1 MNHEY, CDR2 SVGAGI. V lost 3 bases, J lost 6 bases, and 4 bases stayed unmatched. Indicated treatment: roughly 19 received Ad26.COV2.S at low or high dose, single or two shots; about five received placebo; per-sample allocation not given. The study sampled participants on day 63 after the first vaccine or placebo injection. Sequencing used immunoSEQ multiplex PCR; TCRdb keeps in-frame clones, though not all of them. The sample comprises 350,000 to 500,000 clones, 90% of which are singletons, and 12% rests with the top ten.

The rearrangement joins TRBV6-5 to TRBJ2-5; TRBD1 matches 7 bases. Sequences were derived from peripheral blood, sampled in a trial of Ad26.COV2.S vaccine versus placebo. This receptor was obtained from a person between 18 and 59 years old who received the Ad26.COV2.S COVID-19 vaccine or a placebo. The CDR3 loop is CASSYDRVKTQYF. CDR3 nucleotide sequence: TGTGCCAGCAGTTATGACAGGGTAAAGACCCAGTACTTC.